This T cell receptor beta chain was obtained from a study of cytomegalovirus exposure and HLA in healthy donors. Study-wide results and limits: Subsequent analysis showed first-cohort TCR clusters tending to co-occur in around 110 validation repertoires.

The donors were part of the validation cohort of 100 to 150 subjects. That cohort was separate from the first cohort, which comprised 500 to 850 subjects. The table came from immunoSEQ multiplex PCR; TCRdb's copy has only in-frame clones and leaves some out. The data hold some 56,000 clones, with around 90% observed a single time. Germline CDR1 is SGHTA and CDR2 is FQGNSA. The CDR3 has 16 residues. V was clipped by 8 bases and J by 1 base; unmatched bases: 9. With respect to this clone: Its target is not known.

The chain employs TRBV7-2 and TRBJ2-1, with 9 bases lining up with TRBD2. The TCR was taken from a man between 18 and 35 years old in good health and CMV-seronegative. Sequencing input: PBMCs. CDR3 nucleotide sequence: TGTGCCAGCTTCGGGACTAGCAGTTGGTCCTACAATGAGCAGTTCTTC. This encodes CASFGTSSWSYNEQFF.